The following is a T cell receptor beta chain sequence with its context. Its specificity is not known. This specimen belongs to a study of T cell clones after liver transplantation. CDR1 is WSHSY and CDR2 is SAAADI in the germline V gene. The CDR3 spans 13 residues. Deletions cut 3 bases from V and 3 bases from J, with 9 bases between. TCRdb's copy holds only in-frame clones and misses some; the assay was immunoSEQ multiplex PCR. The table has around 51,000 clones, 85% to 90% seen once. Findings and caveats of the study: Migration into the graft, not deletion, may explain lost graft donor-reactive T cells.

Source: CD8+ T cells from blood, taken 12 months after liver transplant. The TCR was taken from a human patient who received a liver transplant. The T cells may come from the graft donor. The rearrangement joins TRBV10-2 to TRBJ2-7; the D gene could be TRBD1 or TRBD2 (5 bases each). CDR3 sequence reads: CASSEGEFYEQYF. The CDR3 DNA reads TGCGCCAGCAGTGAAGGGGAGTTCTACGAGCAGTACTTC.